Listed here are 25 T cell receptor beta chains from one sample, sequenced in a study of T-cell reconstitution after alpha-beta-depleted transplantation in children. Unique molecular identifiers tagged the TCRbeta library. TCRdb processed the PCR reads anew with MiXCR; each CDR3 protein has one entry. Seen here are fewer than 750,000 distinct CDR3 sequences, about 23% observed once, and the top ten hold 11% to 15%. The source material was PBMCs, mostly from graft donor cells, sampled 360 days after TCRalphabeta/CD19-depleted stem cell transplant. These receptors were collected from a boy under three years old who had a stem cell transplant for acute myeloid leukemia, so the T cells may come from the graft donor.

CDR3 amino acids: CASSYHRVREQYF. The CDR3 nucleotides read TGTGCCAGCAGTTACCACAGGGTCAGGGAGCAGTACTTC. The rearrangement joins TRBV6-2 or TRBV6-3 to TRBJ2-7, with TRBD1 as a possible D gene (6 bases). Germline V lookup: CDR1 MNHEY, CDR2 SVGEGT. There are 13 residues in the CDR3. The V end lost 2 bases, the J end lost 7 bases, and 12 bases lay between the germline ends.

At least ten counts were recorded for this clonotype. The rearrangement joins TRBV29-1 to TRBJ2-5; a possible D gene is TRBD1 (5 bases). Trimming cost V 7 bases and J 3 bases, with 21 bases left between them. Per germline, CDR1 SQVTM and CDR2 ANQGSEA. This CDR3 is 15 amino acids long. CDR3 DNA sequence: TGCAGCGCTATACCAGGGCTAGGTGGGGAAGAGACCCAGTACTTC. Translated: CSAIPGLGGEETQYF.

This rearrangement joins TRBV12-3 or TRBV12-4 to TRBJ1-4; TRBD1 agrees at 7 bases. V dropped 5 bases and J dropped 5; count of bases not matched to a gene: 8. The CDR3 sequence is 15 residues long. In DNA, the CDR3 is TGTGCCAGCAGTCCGCGGGACAGTGTCAATGAAAAACTGTTTTTT. It codes for CASSPRDSVNEKLFF.

The chain employs TRBV6-1 and TRBJ1-5, with a possible D match to TRBD1 (6 bases). Per germline, CDR1 MNHNS and CDR2 SASEGT. This CDR3 has 15 amino acids. Trimming removed 4 bases from V and 6 bases from J, with 16 bases in between. This CDR3 is CASSAIQGGSQPQHF. The CDR3 nucleotides are TGTGCCAGCAGTGCAATACAGGGTGGGAGTCAGCCCCAGCATTTT.

A word on this clonotype: This could be a read error, since a much larger clone is one nucleotide away. The CDR3 DNA reads as TGTGCCAGCAGTCGGGTGGACTCCGGGGAGCTGTTTTTT. As protein: CASSRVDSGELFF. V is TRBV12-3 or TRBV12-4 and J is TRBJ2-2; TRBD2 might be the D (5 bases). This CDR3 is built from 13 residues. V was pared by 5 bases and J by 6 bases, with 10 bases between.

The genes are TRBV7-2 and TRBJ2-1; possibly TRBD2 for D (6 bases). V was pared by 6 bases and J by 7 bases, with 16 bases between. The CDR3 has 14 residues. Germline CDR1 is SGHTA and CDR2 is FQGNSA. The CDR3 nucleotides read TGTGCCAGCAGATTTAGCGGACACCAAAATGAGCAGTTCTTC. Translation: CASRFSGHQNEQFF.

This clonotype was observed a handful of times. CDR3 loop: CATSSDSDYMNTEAFF. The CDR3 DNA sequence: TGTGCCACCAGCAGTGACAGCGATTATATGAACACTGAAGCTTTCTTT. The rearrangement uses TRBV15 and TRBJ1-1; a possible D gene is TRBD1 (5 bases). Between the trimmed V and J ends, which lost 3 bases and 0 bases, there was a span of 14 bases. The CDR3 loop spans 16 amino acids. The V gene's germline CDR1 is LNHNV and CDR2 YYDKDF (reference sequence).

The rearrangement links TRBV12-3 or TRBV12-4 to TRBJ1-2, with D tentatively TRBD1 (5 bases). V lost 5 bases to trimming and J lost 4 bases, with 14 bases between them. The CDR3 runs to 14 residues. CDR3 loop: CASSTTGGGYGYTF. The CDR3 DNA follows: TGTGCCAGCAGTACTACAGGTGGGGGCTATGGCTACACCTTC.

This clonotype showed up many times. This chain joins TRBV12-3 or TRBV12-4 and TRBJ2-7, with D maybe TRBD2 (6 bases). Trimming pared 0 bases from V and 0 bases from J, leaving 6 bases between. The CDR3 totals 14 residues. CDR3 DNA sequence: TGTGCCAGCAGTTTAGCGGGGGGCTCCTACGAGCAGTACTTC. It encodes CASSLAGGSYEQYF.

The CDR3 region is CASKLAGSTDTQYF. CDR3 in DNA: TGTGCCAGCAAGCTAGCGGGGTCTACAGATACGCAGTATTTT. The chain is built from TRBV12-3 or TRBV12-4 and TRBJ2-3; TRBD2 aligns across 9 bases. V was pared by 7 bases and J by 3 bases, with 5 bases of the junction left unmatched. CDR3 length: 14 amino acids.

The V and J genes are TRBV5-4 and TRBJ2-3; the match to TRBD2 covers 8 bases. Germline lookup yields CDR1 SGHNT and CDR2 YYREEE (reference sequence). V shed 0 bases and J 0 bases; nucleotides not matched to a gene: 15. The CDR3 runs to 20 residues. The CDR3 nucleotides are TGTGCCAGCAGCTTGGGTCGCTCGCGGGGGGAACCTAGGAGCACAGATACGCAGTATTTT. This translates into CASSLGRSRGEPRSTDTQYF.

This clonotype was picked up a small number of times. This chain connects TRBV7-2 to TRBJ2-3, with 11 nucleotides matching TRBD2. The CDR3 spans 17 residues. J was trimmed by 6 bases and V by 2 bases; bases with no gene match: 10. CDR1 and CDR2 (germline): SGHTA, FQGNSA. The CDR3 DNA follows: TGTGCCAGCAGCTTATCCTTAGCGGGGGGGCCTCGGGATACGCAGTATTTT. Protein product: CASSLSLAGGPRDTQYF.

V is TRBV12-3 or TRBV12-4 and J is TRBJ1-1, with 9 bases aligning to TRBD1. Unmatched junction bases numbered 5, after V lost 5 bases and J lost 4 bases. This CDR3 has 14 amino acids. CDR3 sequence: CASSPGQGVTEAFF. In nucleotides, the CDR3 is TGTGCCAGCAGTCCGGGACAGGGTGTCACTGAAGCTTTCTTT.

This clonotype was seen only a few times. The chain links TRBV18 to TRBJ2-1, with D perhaps TRBD2 (6 bases). V dropped 0 bases and J dropped 7 bases, with 7 bases sitting between them. The length of the CDR3 is 13 residues. The germline V gene has CDR1 KGHSH and CDR2 LQKENI. The CDR3 sequence: CASSPPGGNEQFF. CDR3 nucleotide sequence: TGTGCCAGCTCACCACCTGGGGGGAATGAGCAGTTCTTC.

V usage is TRBV11-2 and J usage is TRBJ2-2; D is perhaps TRBD1 or TRBD2 (5 bases each). The CDR3 has 15 residues. V was shortened by 5 bases and J by 1 base, with 11 bases between the two germline ends. Germline-derived CDR1 and CDR2 are SGHAT and FQNNGV. CDR3 DNA sequence: TGTGCCAGCAGCAACCGGGACGGGAACACCGGGGAGCTGTTTTTT. Translating gives CASSNRDGNTGELFF.

This clonotype was recorded at least ten times. The chain is built from TRBV11-1 and TRBJ2-5, with 9 bases identical to TRBD1. The trim removed 5 bases at V and 4 bases at J, leaving 20 bases unmatched. The length of the CDR3 is 19 residues. Germline V CDR1 and CDR2: SGHAT, FQDESV (reference sequence). CDR3 DNA sequence: TGTGCCAGCAGCCATACAAGATTCCGGGACAGGGAGTTTAGAGAGACCCAGTACTTC. It specifies CASSHTRFRDREFRETQYF.

This clonotype was detected ten times or more. The genes are TRBV20-1 and TRBJ2-7; D unresolved. CDR3 size: 11 residues. Germline CDR1 DFQATT, CDR2 SNEGSKA (reference sequence). The V end lost 4 bases, the J end lost 4 bases, and 8 bases lay between the germline ends. The CDR3 loop is CSANLGYEQYV. CDR3 nucleotides: TGCAGTGCTAACCTAGGGTACGAGCAGTACGTC.

The J gene is TRBJ2-1, the V gene TRBV4-3; D might be TRBD2 (7 bases). Trimming shortened V by 0 bases and J by 8 bases, and 14 bases separated the two germline ends. Germline V CDR1 and CDR2: LGHNA, YSLEER. The CDR3 is made up of 15 amino acids. The chain's CDR3 is CASSQDSKGGDEQFF. The CDR3 bases are TGCGCCAGCAGCCAAGATAGTAAGGGGGGGGATGAGCAGTTCTTC.

This clonotype was observed a handful of times. Germline is not matched at one junction end, which may reflect a read error. The chain recombines TRBV7-2 with TRBJ2-7; 7 nucleotides match TRBD2. CDR1 and CDR2 from the germline V gene are SGHTA and FQGNSA. The CDR3 extends over 12 amino acids. Here the CDR3 DNA reads TGTGCCAGCAGCTTAGGCGGGCTAGCGGTTTCCTTC. Protein product: CASSLGGLAVSF.

A few counts support this clonotype. This chain connects TRBV6-5 to TRBJ1-5; D remains ambiguous. The ends were cut back, 2 bases at V and 13 bases at J, with 15 bases in the middle. The V gene's germline CDR1 is MNHEY and CDR2 SVGAGI. This CDR3 region has 13 residues. CDR3 sequence (DNA): TGTGCCAGCAGTTACGGTTTGAGGACGGAACAGCATTTT. This translates into CASSYGLRTEQHF.

This clonotype was seen only once. V is TRBV7-9 and J is TRBJ2-1; possible D gene TRBD1, 5 bases. The CDR3 is 13 residues long. Looked up from germline, CDR1 is SEHNR and CDR2 is FQNEAQ (reference sequence). Deletions cut 1 base from V and 10 bases from J, with 11 bases between. This chain's CDR3 is CASSLGQQAEQFF. DNA for the CDR3: TGTGCCAGCAGCTTAGGGCAACAGGCCGAGCAGTTCTTC.

The chain links TRBV4-2 to TRBJ1-3; D remains unclear. CDR1 is LGHNA and CDR2 is YNFKEQ in the germline V gene. Trimming left V 2 bases short and J 10 bases short, with 21 bases between. The CDR3 spans 16 residues. As DNA, the CDR3 is TGTGCCAGCAGCCAAAGTGTCGGGAGAGGTGGGTGGACCATATATTTT. This sequence encodes CASSQSVGRGGWTIYF.

A few counts support this clonotype. V gene TRBV6-1 combines with J gene TRBJ1-1; 7 bases are shared with TRBD1. V lost 6 bases, J lost 4 bases, and 14 bases stayed unmatched. Germline CDR1 and CDR2: MNHNS and SASEGT. The CDR3 is 16 residues long. The CDR3 DNA reads TGTGCCAGCAGGGATGACAGGGCGCCTCTGAGCACTGAAGCTTTCTTT. Its translation: CASRDDRAPLSTEAFF.

This clonotype has just a few counts. The V call is TRBV20-1, the J call TRBJ1-5; D gene ambiguous. The CDR3 covers 14 residues. Trimming removed 0 bases from V and 5 bases from J, with 11 bases in between. In germline, CDR1 is DFQATT, CDR2 SNEGSKA (reference sequence). The CDR3 DNA follows: TGCAGTGCTAGAGACCTACGGAGGGATCAGCCCCAGCATTTT. The encoded protein is CSARDLRRDQPQHF.

The V and J genes are TRBV7-9 and TRBJ1-2; 9 bases map to TRBD1. Germline loops: CDR1 SEHNR, CDR2 FQNEAQ (reference sequence). V trimming: 8 bases; J trimming: 5 bases; junction bases outside the gene matches: 3. The CDR3 is made up of 12 amino acids. The CDR3 nucleotides are TGTGCCAGCCTCGGACAGGGGTATGGCTACACCTTC. Its translation is CASLGQGYGYTF.